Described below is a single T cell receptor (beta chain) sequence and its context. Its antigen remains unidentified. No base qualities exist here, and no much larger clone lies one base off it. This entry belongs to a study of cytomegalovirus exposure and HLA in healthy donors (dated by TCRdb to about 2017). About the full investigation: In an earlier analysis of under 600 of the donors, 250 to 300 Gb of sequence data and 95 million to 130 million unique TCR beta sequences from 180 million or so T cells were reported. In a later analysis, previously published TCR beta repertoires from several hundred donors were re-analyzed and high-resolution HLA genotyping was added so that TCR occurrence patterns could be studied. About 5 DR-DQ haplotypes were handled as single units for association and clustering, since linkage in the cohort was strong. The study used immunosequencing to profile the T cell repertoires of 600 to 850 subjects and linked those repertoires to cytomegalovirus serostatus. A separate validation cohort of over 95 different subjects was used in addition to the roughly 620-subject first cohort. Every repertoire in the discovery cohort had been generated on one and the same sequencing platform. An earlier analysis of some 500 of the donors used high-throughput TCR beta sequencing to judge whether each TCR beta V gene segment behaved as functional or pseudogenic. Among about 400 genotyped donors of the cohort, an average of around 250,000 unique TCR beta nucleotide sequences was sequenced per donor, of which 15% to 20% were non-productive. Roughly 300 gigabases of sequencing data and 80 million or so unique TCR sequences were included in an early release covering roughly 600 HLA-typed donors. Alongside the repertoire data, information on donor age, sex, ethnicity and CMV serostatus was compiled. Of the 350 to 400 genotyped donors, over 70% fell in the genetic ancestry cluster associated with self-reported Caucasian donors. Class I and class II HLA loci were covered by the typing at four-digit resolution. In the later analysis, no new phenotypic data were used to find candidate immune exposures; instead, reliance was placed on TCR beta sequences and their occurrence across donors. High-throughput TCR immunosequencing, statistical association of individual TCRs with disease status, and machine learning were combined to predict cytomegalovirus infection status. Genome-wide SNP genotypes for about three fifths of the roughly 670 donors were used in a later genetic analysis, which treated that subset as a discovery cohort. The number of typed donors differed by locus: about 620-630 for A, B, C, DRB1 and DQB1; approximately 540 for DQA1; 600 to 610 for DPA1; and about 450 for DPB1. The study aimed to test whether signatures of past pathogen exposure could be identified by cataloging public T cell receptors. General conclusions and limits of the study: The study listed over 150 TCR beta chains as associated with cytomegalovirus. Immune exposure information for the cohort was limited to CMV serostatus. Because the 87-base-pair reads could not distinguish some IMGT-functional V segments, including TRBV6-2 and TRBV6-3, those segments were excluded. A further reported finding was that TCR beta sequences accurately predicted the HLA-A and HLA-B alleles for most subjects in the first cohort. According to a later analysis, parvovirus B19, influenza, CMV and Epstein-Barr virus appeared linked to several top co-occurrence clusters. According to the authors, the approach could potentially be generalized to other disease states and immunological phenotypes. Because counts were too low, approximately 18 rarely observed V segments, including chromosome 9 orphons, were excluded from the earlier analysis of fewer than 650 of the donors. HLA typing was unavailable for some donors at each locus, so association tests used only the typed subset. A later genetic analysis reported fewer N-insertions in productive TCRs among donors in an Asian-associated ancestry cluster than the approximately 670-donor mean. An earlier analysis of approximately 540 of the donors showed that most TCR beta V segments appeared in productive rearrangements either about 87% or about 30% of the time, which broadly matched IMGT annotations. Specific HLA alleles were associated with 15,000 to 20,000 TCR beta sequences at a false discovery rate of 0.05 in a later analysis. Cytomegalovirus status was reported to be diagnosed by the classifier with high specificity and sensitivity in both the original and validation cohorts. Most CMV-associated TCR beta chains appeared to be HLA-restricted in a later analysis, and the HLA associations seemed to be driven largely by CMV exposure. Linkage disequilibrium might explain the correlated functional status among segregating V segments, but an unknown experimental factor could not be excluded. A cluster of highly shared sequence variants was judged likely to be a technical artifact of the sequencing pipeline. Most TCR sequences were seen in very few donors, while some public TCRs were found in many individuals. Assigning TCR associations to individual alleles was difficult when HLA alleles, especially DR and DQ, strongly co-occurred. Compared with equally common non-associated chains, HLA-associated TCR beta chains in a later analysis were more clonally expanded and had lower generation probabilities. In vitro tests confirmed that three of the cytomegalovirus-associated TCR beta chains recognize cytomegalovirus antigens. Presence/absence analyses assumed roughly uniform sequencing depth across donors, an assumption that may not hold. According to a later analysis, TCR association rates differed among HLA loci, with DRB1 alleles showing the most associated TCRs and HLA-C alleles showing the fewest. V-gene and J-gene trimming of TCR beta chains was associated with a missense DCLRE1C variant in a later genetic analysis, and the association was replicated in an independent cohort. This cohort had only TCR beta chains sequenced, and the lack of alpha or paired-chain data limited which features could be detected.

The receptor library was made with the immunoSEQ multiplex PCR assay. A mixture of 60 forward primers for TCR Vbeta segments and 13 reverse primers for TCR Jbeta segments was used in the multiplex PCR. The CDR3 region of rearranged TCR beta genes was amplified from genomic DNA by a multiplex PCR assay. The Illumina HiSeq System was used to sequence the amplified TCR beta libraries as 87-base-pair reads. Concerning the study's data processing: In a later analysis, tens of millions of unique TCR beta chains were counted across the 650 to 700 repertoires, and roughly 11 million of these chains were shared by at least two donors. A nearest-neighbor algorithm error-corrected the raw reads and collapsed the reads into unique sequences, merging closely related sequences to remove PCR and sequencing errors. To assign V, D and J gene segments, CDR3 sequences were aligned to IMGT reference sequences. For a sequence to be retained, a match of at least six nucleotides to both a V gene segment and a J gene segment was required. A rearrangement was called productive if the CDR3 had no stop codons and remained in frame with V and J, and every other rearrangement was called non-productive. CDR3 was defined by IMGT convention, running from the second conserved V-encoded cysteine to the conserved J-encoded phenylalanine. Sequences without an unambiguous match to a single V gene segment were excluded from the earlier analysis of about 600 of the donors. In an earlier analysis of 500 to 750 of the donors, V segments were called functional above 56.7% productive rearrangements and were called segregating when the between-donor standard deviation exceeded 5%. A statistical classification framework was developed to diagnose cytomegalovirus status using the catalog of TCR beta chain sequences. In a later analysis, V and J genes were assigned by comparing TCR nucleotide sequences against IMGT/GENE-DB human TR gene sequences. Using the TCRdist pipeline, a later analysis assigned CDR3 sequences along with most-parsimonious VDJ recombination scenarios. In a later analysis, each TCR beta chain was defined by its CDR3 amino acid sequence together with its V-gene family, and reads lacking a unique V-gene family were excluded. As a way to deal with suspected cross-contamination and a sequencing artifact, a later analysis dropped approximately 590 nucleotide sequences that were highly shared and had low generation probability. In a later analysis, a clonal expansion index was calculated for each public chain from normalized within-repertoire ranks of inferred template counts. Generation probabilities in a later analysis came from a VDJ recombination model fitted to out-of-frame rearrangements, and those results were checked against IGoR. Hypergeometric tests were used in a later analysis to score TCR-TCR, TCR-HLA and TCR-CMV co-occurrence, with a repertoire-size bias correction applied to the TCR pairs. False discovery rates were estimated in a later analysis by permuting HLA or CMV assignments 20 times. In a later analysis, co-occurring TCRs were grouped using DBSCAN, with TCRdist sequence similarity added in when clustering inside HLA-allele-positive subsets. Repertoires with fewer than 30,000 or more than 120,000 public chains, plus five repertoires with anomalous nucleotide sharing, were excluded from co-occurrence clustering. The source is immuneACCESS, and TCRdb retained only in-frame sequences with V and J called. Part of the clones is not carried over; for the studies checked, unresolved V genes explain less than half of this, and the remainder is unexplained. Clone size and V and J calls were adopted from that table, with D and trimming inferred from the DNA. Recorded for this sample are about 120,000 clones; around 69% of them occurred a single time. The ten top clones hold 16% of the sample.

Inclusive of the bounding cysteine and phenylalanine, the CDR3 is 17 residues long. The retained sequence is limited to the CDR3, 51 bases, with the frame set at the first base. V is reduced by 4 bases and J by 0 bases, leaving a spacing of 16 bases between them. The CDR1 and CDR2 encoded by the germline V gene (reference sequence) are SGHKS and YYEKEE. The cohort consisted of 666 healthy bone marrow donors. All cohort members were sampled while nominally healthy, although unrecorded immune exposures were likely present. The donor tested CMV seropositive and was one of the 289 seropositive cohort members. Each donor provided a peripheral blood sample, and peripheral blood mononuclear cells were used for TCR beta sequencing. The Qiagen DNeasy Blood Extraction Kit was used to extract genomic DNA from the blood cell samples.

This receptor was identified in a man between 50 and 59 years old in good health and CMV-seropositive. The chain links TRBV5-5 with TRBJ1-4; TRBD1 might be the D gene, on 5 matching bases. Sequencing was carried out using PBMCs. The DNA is TGTGCCAGCAGCCCTCGGAGGGGCCTATCAACTAATGAAAAACTGTTTTTT. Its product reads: CASSPRRGLSTNEKLFF.